This T cell receptor beta chain was recovered during a study of shared clonotypes between healthy human individuals. Overall study context: There were three CD4 naive, three CD4 memory, two CD8 naive and one CD8 memory plates per donor. Study results and caveats: Some clonotypes were shared by all four sorted-subset donors, while others were not shared. The non-shared ones had lower generation probabilities than the shared ones.

V shed 6 bases and J 3 bases; nucleotides not matched to a gene: 8. CDR3 size: 14 residues. CDR1 is MDHEN, CDR2 SYDVKM, per germline. Generated by immunoSEQ multiplex PCR, the TCRdb table keeps only in-frame clones and is missing some. The sample records around 2.3 million clones, almost 96% being singletons. Notes on this clone: Antigen specificity is unknown.

The rearrangement links TRBV28 to TRBJ2-7, with 7 bases matching TRBD1. Sequencing was performed on naive CD4+ T cells sorted from blood. Described subset: CD45RA+ positively selected. The TCR sequence derives from a man aged 18-30 years in good health. The CDR3 coding sequence is TGTGCCAGCAGCGATCCGGGACAGCGCTACGAGCAGTACTTC. It codes for CASSDPGQRYEQYF.